A single sample is the source of the 6 T cell receptor beta chains below, sequenced in a study of OX40 agonist ivuxolimab in advanced cancers. Sequenced by immunoSEQ multiplex PCR; TCRdb stores in-frame clones only, minus some. The sample carries 95,000 to 150,000 clones, around 95% recorded once. Sequences were derived from CD4+ or CD8+ T cells sorted from blood, sampled in a trial of the OX40 agonist ivuxolimab. The receptors originated from an adult with an advanced solid tumor such as melanoma, head and neck, liver or kidney cancer.

A single count supports this clone. This chain connects TRBV6-4 to TRBJ1-4, with no clear D. The length of the CDR3 is 13 residues. The ends were cut back, 6 bases at V and 8 bases at J, with 13 bases in the middle. The germline V gene has CDR1 MRHNA and CDR2 SNTAGT. The CDR3 region is CASRRSPGEKLFF. Here the CDR3 DNA reads TGTGCCAGCAGGCGTTCCCCCGGGGAAAAACTGTTTTTT.

The sample holds a few counts of this clone. A junction end diverges from the germline sequence, so it may reflect a read error. The CDR3 reads CASSLASGTGRF. CDR3 DNA: TGTGCCAGCAGCTTAGCCTCCGGGACAGGGCGCTTC. The rearrangement uses TRBV11-2 and TRBJ2-7; 9 bases are shared with TRBD1. This CDR3 region has 12 residues. Germline CDR1 SGHAT, CDR2 FQNNGV. Complete variable domain (other parts from reference TRBV11-2 and TRBJ2-7): EAGVAQSPRYKIIEKRQSVAFWCNPISGHATLYWYQQILGQGPKLLIQFQNNGVVDDSQLPKDRFSAERLKGVDSTLKIQPAKLEDSAVYLCASSLASGTGRFGPGTRLTVT.

The chain combines TRBV19 with TRBJ1-1, with D possibly matching TRBD1 (5 bases). CDR3 length: 15 amino acids. Germline CDR1 reads LNHDA; CDR2 reads SQIVND (reference sequence). Trimming pared 5 bases from V and 4 bases from J, leaving 17 bases between. This CDR3 reads CASSPGEGRSTEAFF. The CDR3 DNA is TGTGCCAGTAGTCCCGGGGAGGGGCGTAGCACTGAAGCTTTCTTT. Drawing the rest from reference TRBV19 and TRBJ1-1, the complete variable domain is DGGITQSPKYLFRKEGQNVTLSCEQNLNHDAMYWYRQDPGQGLRLIYYSQIVNDFQKGDIAEGYSVSREKKESFPLTVTSAQKNPTAFYLCASSPGEGRSTEAFFGQGTRLTVV.

The chain couples TRBV7-9 to TRBJ2-2; 7 bases map to TRBD1. The germline CDR1 and CDR2 sequences are SEHNR and FQNEAQ (reference sequence). Trimming removed 5 bases from V and 1 base from J; junction bases left unmatched: 10. The CDR3 loop spans 17 amino acids. The CDR3 DNA follows: TGTGCCAGCAGCCCCCAGACAGGGATCCTGAACACCGGGGAGCTGTTTTTT. Its protein is CASSPQTGILNTGELFF.

The chain uses TRBV9 and TRBJ2-1; the D gene is possibly TRBD2 (6 bases). CDR3 length equals 15 residues. Germline CDR1 SGDLS, CDR2 YYNGEE. The V end lost 0 bases, the J end lost 0 bases, and 7 bases lay between the germline ends. CDR3 region: CASSVGTNSYNEQFF. CDR3 DNA sequence: TGTGCCAGCAGCGTAGGGACTAACTCCTACAATGAGCAGTTCTTC. The full variable domain, completed using reference TRBV9 and TRBJ2-1, is DSGVTQTPKHLITATGQRVTLRCSPRSGDLSVYWYQQSLDQGLQFLIQYYNGEERAKGNILERFSAQQFPDLHSELNLSSLELGDSALYFCASSVGTNSYNEQFFGPGTRLTVL.

CDR3 coding DNA: TGTGCCAGCAGTTGGCGGCTACTCAGCTCCTATAATTCACCCCTCCACTTT. Translated: CASSWRLLSSYNSPLHF. This chain links TRBV27 with TRBJ1-6; D remains ambiguous. CDR3 length: 17 amino acids. The V end lost 4 bases, the J end lost 0 bases, and 13 bases lay between the germline ends. Germline V gene sequence: CDR1 MNHEY, CDR2 SMNVEV (reference sequence).